This TCR beta chain was captured in a study of vaccination and CD4 T cells after COVID-19. The assay that was used to sequence DNA from cultured CD4+ T cells was the Oncomine TCR Beta short-read assay. In TCRdb, the PCR reads were re-called with MiXCR into one record per CDR3 protein. This sample has 9,500 to 10,000 distinct CDR3 sequences, with 34% found just once. CDR1 and CDR2 (germline): DFQATT, SNEGSKA (reference sequence). The CDR3 is made up of 15 amino acids. V lost 5 bases, J lost 0 bases, and 5 bases stayed unmatched. Treatment meaning: roughly 11-day PBMC culture with coronavirus spike peptide pools or control peptides (ViraFEST assay). Ahead of the COVID-19 pandemic (2011-2018), the CD4+ T cells of the unexposed donor were collected. ViraFEST used peptide pools to expand antigen-specific T cells and subsequently sequenced their TCRs. Unexposed donors' CD4+ T cells were tested against SARS-CoV-2 S/N and four cold-coronavirus spikes when cell numbers allowed.

A word on this clonotype: Its antigen is still unknown.

The rearrangement links TRBV20-1 to TRBJ2-1, with 9 positions matching TRBD2. Sequencing was performed on CD4+ T cells from blood, cultured in vitro. The source of this sequence is a human donor in good health. For the CDR3, the DNA is TGCAGTGCTGAAGCGGGGGGCAGCTCCTACAATGAGCAGTTCTTC. This codes for CSAEAGGSSYNEQFF.